This TCR beta chain was captured in a study of blood T cell repertoires in COVID-19. This clone was recorded only once. Trimming cost V 1 base and J 4 bases; bases outside gene matches: 8. The CDR3 has 16 residues. The germline gives CDR1 LGHDT, CDR2 YNNKEL (reference sequence). In the source study's methods: Reference gene primer amplification gave estimated nucleated cell counts. Using immunoSEQ multiplex PCR, the repertoire was profiled, and TCRdb retains in-frame clones only, with some absent. That table is the source of V, J and clone size, and D and trimming were worked out from the DNA. The sample carries approximately 290,000 clones, approximately 85% recorded once.

This clonotype originated in a human donor with COVID-19, enrolled during active disease. The donor label of this sample is uncertain. Material for sequencing was peripheral blood. The rearrangement uses TRBV3-1 (or the pseudogene TRBV3-2) and TRBJ2-7, with 9 bases aligning to TRBD2. The CDR3 loop is CASSQGGASGIYEQYF. CDR3 nucleotide sequence: TGTGCCAGCAGCCAAGGAGGGGCTAGCGGGATATACGAGCAGTACTTC.